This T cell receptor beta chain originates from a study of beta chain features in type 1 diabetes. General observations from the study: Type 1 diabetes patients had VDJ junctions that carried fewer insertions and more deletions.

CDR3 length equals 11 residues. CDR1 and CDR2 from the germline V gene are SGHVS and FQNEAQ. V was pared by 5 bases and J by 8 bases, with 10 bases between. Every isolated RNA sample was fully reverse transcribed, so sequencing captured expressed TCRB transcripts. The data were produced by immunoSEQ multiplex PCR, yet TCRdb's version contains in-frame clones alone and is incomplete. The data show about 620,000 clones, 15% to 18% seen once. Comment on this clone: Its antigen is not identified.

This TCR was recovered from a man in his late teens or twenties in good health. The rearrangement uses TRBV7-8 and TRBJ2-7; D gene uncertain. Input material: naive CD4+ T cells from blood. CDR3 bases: TGTGCCAGCAGCCCCGGACCGCAGCAGTACTTC. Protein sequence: CASSPGPQQYF.